This paragraph reports one T cell receptor (beta chain). Its antigen has not been determined. No much larger clone exists at a distance of one base, and base qualities are not known. Participants in the prospective study were enrolled through a virtual design, were aged 18 to 89 years, and lived in roughly 26 United States geographic areas. Cohort assignment in the prospective study relied on participant-reported clinical history from a screening survey and a study questionnaire. Recovered participants in ImmuneRACE Cohort 3 were defined by two consecutive negative NP/OP PCR tests, clearance by a healthcare professional, or resolution of symptoms. Each participant in the prospective study had whole blood, serum and a nasopharyngeal or oropharyngeal swab collected by mobile phlebotomists. Additional blood draws and questionnaires over an approximately two-month period could optionally be provided by prospective study participants. Before DNA extraction, prospective study blood samples were shipped either frozen or at room temperature.

The record originates from a study of blood T cell repertoires in COVID-19 (TCRdb year 2020). In the study overall: Collaborator samples came from the United States, Italy and Spain and covered acute and convalescent phases of COVID-19. The prospective study material was composed of cDNA or gDNA derived from T cells, B-cell-depleted T cells, or PBMCs. Subjects who had been exposed to COVID-19, were actively infected with it, or had recovered from it provided the deeply sampled blood TCRbeta repertoires that made up the dataset. A freely available public database, intended as a resource for researchers studying the immune response to SARS-CoV-2, is where the repertoires were released. Samples came from the ongoing ImmuneRACE study (first 160 participants) plus 1,254 subjects from 6 global collaborators. Nearly every sample came with metadata listing a de-identified subject ID, COVID-19 status, age in years and sex. Where available, HLA class I and class II types were taken from metadata supplied by the sample provider and were not determined by assay-based typing. General study outcomes and caveats: Clinical and demographic metadata were provided uncurated, with the amount varying by source and participant.

CDR1 SEHNR and CDR2 FQNEAQ are derived from the germline V gene (reference sequence). The CDR3 runs 17 amino acids, cysteine and phenylalanine included. Solely the CDR3 DNA is kept, with 51 bases framed from the first base. V is pared back by 5 bases and J by 4 bases, with 23 bases lying between the germline termini. The immunoSEQ Assay, a bias-controlled multiplex PCR, was used to amplify TCRbeta CDR3 regions from genomic DNA. Concerning the study's data processing: Nucleated cell counts per sample were estimated from amplification of reference gene primers within the assay. Sequence reads were collapsed and filtered to measure the absolute abundance of every unique TCRbeta CDR3 rearrangement. For each sample, productive Simpson clonality was calculated as the square root of Simpson's diversity index across productive rearrangements. TCRdb provides this immuneACCESS table in a form limited to in-frame rearrangements. Some clones are lacking; in checked studies, under half of them reflect an unresolved V gene, and why the rest are absent is not known. V and J calls plus clone size are reproduced from that table; the DNA served to infer D and trimming. This sample has more than 350,000 clones in its table, and approximately 92% of those were observed once. More than 0.8% of the sample rests with the top ten.

The rearrangement combines TRBV7-9 with TRBJ1-1; D gene: possibly TRBD1, on 6 matching bases. Input material: PBMCs or T cells enriched from blood (not recorded which). The sequence was collected from a young man who had recovered from COVID-19. The CDR3 sequence is CASSHRSYRVGGTEAFF. The DNA is as follows: TGTGCCAGCAGCCATCGATCATACAGGGTCGGCGGCACTGAAGCTTTCTTT.